This T cell receptor beta chain was observed in a study of shared clonotypes between healthy human individuals. This CDR3 has 15 residues. CDR1 is LNHDA and CDR2 is SQIVND in the germline V gene (reference sequence). V was cut by 3 bases and J by 3 bases, with 12 bases left in between. Here immunoSEQ multiplex PCR was the method, and the copy in TCRdb shows in-frame clones only, minus some. The table lists about 1.5 million clones, 95% to 99% of them singletons. The chain joins TRBV19 to TRBJ1-5; no clear D. Sequencing input: naive CD4+ T cells sorted from blood. Described subset: CD45RA+ positively selected. This clonotype was obtained from a man aged 25 to 45 in good health. The CDR3 nucleotides are TGTGCCAGTAGTATTGAAGGGCAAAACAATCAGCCCCAGCATTTT. Translation gives CASSIEGQNNQPQHF.